This record concerns one T cell receptor (beta chain) sequence. Naive CD8 cells lacked CD45RO, underwent positive selection for CCR7 and left out terminally differentiated effector memory CD45RA+ cells. The donors were all Caucasian adults (living in Nashville, Tennessee). This entry belongs to a study of shared clonotypes between healthy human individuals. Background on the study: CD8 memory received one plate per donor, CD8 naive two, CD4 memory three and CD4 naive three.

Assay used: immunoSEQ multiplex PCR; TCRdb lists only in-frame clones, some missing. This sample has about 2.1 million clones; roughly 91% occur once, and the top ten carry 1.7%. The sequence derives from a man between 18 and 29 years old in good health. Some clones in this sample may be carry-over from other donors' samples. The specimen sequenced was naive CD8+ T cells from PBMCs.

Here the CDR3 DNA reads TGTGCCAGCAGCGGACAGGGTTCGATTCAGTACTTC. Protein: CASSGQGSIQYF. The rearrangement uses TRBV7-9 and TRBJ2-4, with 8 bases lining up with TRBD1. Looked up from germline, CDR1 is SEHNR and CDR2 is FQNEAQ (reference sequence). The CDR3 runs 12 residues. V shed 5 bases and J 10 bases; nucleotides not matched to a gene: 4.